These T cell receptor beta chains were read from a single sample in a study of shared clonotypes between healthy human individuals. Using immunoSEQ multiplex PCR, the repertoire was profiled, and TCRdb retains in-frame clones only, with some absent. This table has about 2.2 million clones, about 92% appearing once. The source material was naive CD8+ T cells from PBMCs. These receptors came from a man aged 18 to 29 in good health. Some clones in this sample may be carry-over from other donors' samples. Both conserved end residues are part of each CDR3. The order of the fields is D gene, clone size, V gene, CDR3 length, J gene, CDR3 protein, CDR3 DNA. The D gene is left open where the match is weak. Clone size appears in some rows only: once, few, many, or a class for an expanded clone.

>TRBD1|-|TRBV7-9|16|TRBJ2-7
CASSLDLQGAYYEQYF
TGTGCCAGCAGCTTAGATTTACAGGGGGCCTACTACGAGCAGTACTTC
>-|-|TRBV6-1|13|TRBJ1-5
CASSPGPTWPQHF
TGTGCCAGCAGCCCGGGCCCCACTTGGCCCCAGCATTTT
>-|-|TRBV28|15|TRBJ1-4
CASSAAQGLVEKLFF
TGTGCCAGCAGCGCAGCACAGGGCCTCGTTGAAAAACTGTTTTTT
>TRBD1|-|TRBV5-1|16|TRBJ2-7
CASRLGKDRDSYEQYF
TGCGCCAGCAGACTAGGGAAGGACAGGGACTCCTACGAGCAGTACTTC
>-|-|TRBV11-2|14|TRBJ2-3
CASSTPEGTDTQYF
TGTGCCAGCAGCACCCCCGAAGGCACAGATACGCAGTATTTT
>TRBD2|-|TRBV11-2|19|TRBJ2-7
CASSLWPASGTGPSDEQYF
TGTGCCAGCAGCTTATGGCCGGCTAGCGGGACCGGCCCATCGGACGAGCAGTACTTC
>TRBD2|once|TRBV2|16|TRBJ2-1
CASSAPGLAGVREQFF
TGTGCCAGCAGTGCACCAGGACTAGCGGGAGTAAGAGAGCAGTTCTTC
>TRBD2|-|TRBV6-5|16|TRBJ2-7
CASSYSTGLAIFEQYF
TGTGCCAGCAGTTACTCGACAGGACTAGCGATTTTTGAGCAGTACTTC
>-|-|TRBV7-6|16|TRBJ2-7
CASSSLSYPSSYEQYF
TGTGCCAGCAGCTCCCTGAGCTATCCCAGCTCCTACGAGCAGTACTTC
>TRBD2|-|TRBV19|16|TRBJ2-2
CASSEASGFLTGELFF
TGTGCCAGTAGTGAGGCTAGCGGGTTCCTAACCGGGGAGCTGTTTTTT
>TRBD2|-|TRBV4-1|14|TRBJ2-3
CASGVAGVPDTQYF
TGCGCCAGCGGGGTAGCGGGAGTTCCAGATACGCAGTATTTT
>TRBD2|once|TRBV27|14|TRBJ2-7
CASSPAGVSYEQYF
TGTGCCAGCAGCCCAGCGGGAGTATCCTACGAGCAGTACTTC
>-|-|TRBV5-1|15|TRBJ1-1
CASSPPRLMGTEAFF
TGCGCCAGCAGCCCGCCGCGCTTAATGGGCACTGAAGCTTTCTTT
>TRBD1|-|TRBV28|12|TRBJ2-4
CASEGDREDEYF
TGTGCCAGTGAAGGGGACAGGGAAGATGAGTACTTC
>TRBD1|few|TRBV5-1|14|TRBJ1-5
CASSSDRVGQPQHF
TGCGCCAGCAGTTCCGACAGGGTGGGTCAGCCCCAGCATTTT
>-|-|TRBV7-9|14|TRBJ2-7
CASSLLRRGYEQYF
TGTGCCAGCAGCTTGTTGCGCAGGGGCTACGAGCAGTACTTC
>TRBD1|-|TRBV28|14|TRBJ1-2
CASSPPFTGDGYTF
TGTGCCAGCAGTCCACCCTTTACAGGGGACGGCTACACCTTC
>-|-|TRBV7-9|14|TRBJ2-5
CASSPHTAVETQYF
TGTGCCAGCAGCCCTCACACCGCCGTCGAGACCCAGTACTTC
>TRBD1|-|TRBV30|13|TRBJ2-7
CAWARDRDYEQYF
TGTGCCTGGGCCCGAGACAGGGACTACGAGCAGTACTTC
>-|-|TRBV7-9|18|TRBJ2-1
CASSLAPSEPIHYNEQFF
TGTGCCAGCAGCTTAGCCCCGTCGGAACCGATACACTACAATGAGCAGTTCTTC
>TRBD2|-|TRBV28|16|TRBJ2-7
CASSTPTSGTSYEQYF
TGTGCCAGCAGTACCCCGACTAGCGGGACGTCCTACGAGCAGTACTTC
>-|-|TRBV7-9|11|TRBJ2-7
CAITRGYEQYF
TGTGCCATCACGCGTGGATACGAGCAGTACTTC
>-|-|TRBV29-1|12|TRBJ2-1
CSVDTGATEQFF
TGCAGCGTTGATACTGGGGCGACTGAGCAGTTCTTC
>-|-|TRBV15|13|TRBJ2-7
CATSPAEGYEQYF
TGTGCCACCAGCCCAGCCGAGGGCTACGAGCAGTACTTC
>-|-|TRBV11-1|16|TRBJ1-2
CASSFATGAEASGYTF
TGTGCCAGCAGCTTCGCTACCGGGGCAGAAGCGAGCGGCTACACCTTC
>TRBD2|once|TRBV5-6|15|TRBJ2-7
CAGTLGLAARGEQYF
TGTGCCGGCACCCTTGGACTAGCGGCTCGAGGGGAGCAGTACTTC
>-|-|TRBV10-3|11|TRBJ2-7
CATLSGIEQYF
TGTGCCACCCTGAGCGGTATCGAGCAGTACTTC
>TRBD1|-|TRBV28|13|TRBJ1-2
CASSLDRLYGYTF
TGTGCCAGCAGCCTGGACAGGCTTTATGGCTACACCTTC
>-|-|TRBV18|16|TRBJ2-7
CASSLNRGYRSYEQYF
TGTGCCAGCTCACTAAATAGGGGCTATAGGTCCTACGAGCAGTACTTC
>-|once|TRBV11-2|14|TRBJ1-4
CASSYFQGREKLFF
TGTGCCAGCAGCTACTTCCAGGGTCGGGAAAAACTGTTTTTT
>TRBD1|-|TRBV7-8|16|TRBJ1-1
CASSQFGQGGGTEAFF
TGTGCCAGCAGCCAATTCGGACAGGGTGGAGGCACTGAAGCTTTCTTT
>-|few|TRBV4-1|14|TRBJ1-1
CASSQDRDNTEAFF
TGCGCCAGCAGCCAAGATCGGGATAACACTGAAGCTTTCTTT
>-|-|TRBV7-9|9|TRBJ2-1
CASSSKQFF
TGTGCCAGCAGCTCGAAGCAGTTCTTC
>-|-|TRBV7-8|15|TRBJ1-3
CASSPRDRPGNTIYF
TGTGCCAGCAGCCCCCGGGACCGCCCTGGAAACACCATATATTTT
>-|-|TRBV5-1|13|TRBJ2-7
CASSLDVSYEQYF
TGCGCCAGCAGCTTGGACGTCTCCTACGAGCAGTACTTC
>-|-|TRBV15|15|TRBJ1-5
CATSRGRGGNQPQHF
TGTGCCACCAGCAGAGGCAGGGGCGGCAATCAGCCCCAGCATTTT
>-|-|TRBV27|12|TRBJ1-5
CASSPDNQPQHF
TGTGCCAGCAGTCCCGACAATCAGCCCCAGCATTTT
>-|-|TRBV11-2|12|TRBJ1-1
CASSLGRYEAFF
TGTGCCAGCAGCTTAGGGAGGTATGAAGCTTTCTTT
>TRBD2|-|TRBV4-1|17|TRBJ2-2
CASSQGPGLGNPGELFF
TGCGCCAGCAGCCAAGGCCCGGGACTAGGGAACCCCGGGGAGCTGTTTTTT
>TRBD2|-|TRBV5-1|16|TRBJ2-3
CASSLALAGEPDTQYF
TGCGCCAGCAGCTTGGCTCTAGCGGGAGAGCCAGATACGCAGTATTTT
>TRBD1|-|TRBV5-6|16|TRBJ2-7
CASSPLVGQGLYEQYF
TGTGCCAGCAGCCCCTTGGTGGGACAGGGTCTCTACGAGCAGTACTTC
>-|-|TRBV28|16|TRBJ1-5
CASSLFAGGAGEPQHF
TGTGCCAGCAGTTTATTCGCTGGGGGGGCCGGGGAGCCCCAGCATTTT
>-|-|TRBV27|13|TRBJ2-7
CASSLSSGYEQYF
TGTGCCAGCAGTTTATCGTCCGGGTACGAGCAGTACTTC
>TRBD2|-|TRBV9|17|TRBJ2-2
CASSVLMSGRATGELFF
TGTGCCAGCAGCGTTTTAATGAGCGGGAGGGCCACCGGGGAGCTGTTTTTT
>-|-|TRBV6-6|15|TRBJ1-1
CASSYSGEGNTEAFF
TGTGCCAGCAGTTACTCAGGAGAGGGTAACACTGAAGCTTTCTTT
>-|-|TRBV29-1|14|TRBJ1-3
CSVLGGQSGNTIYF
TGCAGCGTTCTGGGGGGGCAATCTGGAAACACCATATATTTT
>-|-|TRBV27|15|TRBJ1-3
CASSSGLPSGNTIYF
TGTGCCAGCAGTTCAGGGCTACCCTCTGGAAACACCATATATTTT
>TRBD2|once|TRBV27|15|TRBJ2-5
CASSPRTSGSATQYF
TGTGCCAGCAGTCCTCGGACTAGCGGGAGCGCGACCCAGTACTTC
>-|once|TRBV5-4|14|TRBJ2-2
CASSLEAAPGELFF
TGTGCCAGCAGCTTGGAGGCCGCTCCCGGGGAGCTGTTTTTT
>TRBD2|-|TRBV7-9|14|TRBJ2-5
CAGSTSALQETQYF
TGTGCCGGCTCGACTAGCGCCCTCCAAGAGACCCAGTACTTC
>TRBD2|-|TRBV5-6|14|TRBJ2-1
CASSLAGVPNEQFF
TGTGCCAGCAGCCTAGCGGGCGTCCCTAATGAGCAGTTCTTC